This TCR beta chain was recovered during a study of T cell changes during pregnancy in multiple sclerosis. This CDR3 spans 13 amino acids. V dropped 3 bases and J dropped 4 bases, with 7 bases sitting between them. Germline assignment: CDR1 MRHNA and CDR2 SNTAGT. The protocol was immunoSEQ multiplex PCR, while the TCRdb copy is restricted to in-frame clones and leaves out a portion. This sample has about 35,000 clones, with roughly 89% found just once. The chain joins TRBV6-4 to TRBJ2-1, with D perhaps matching TRBD2 (5 bases). This specimen consisted of CD8+ T cells from peripheral blood mononuclear cells, obtained in the third trimester of pregnancy. This receptor was identified in a female donor with multiple sclerosis, enrolled in a pregnancy study. As DNA, the CDR3 is TGTGCCAGCAGTGAAGGACTTTACAATGAGCAGTTCTTC. Its translation: CASSEGLYNEQFF.